Below, one TCR beta chain is given with its context. This table comes from immunoSEQ multiplex PCR, and its TCRdb copy is limited to in-frame clones, with some not included. Of about 30,000 clones listed, 83% are singletons. These data are taken from a study of T cells in narcolepsy. In the study overall: Healthy controls were enrolled alongside patients with narcolepsy type 1 or type 2.

This CDR3 comprises 15 residues. Germline V gene sequence: CDR1 KGHSH, CDR2 LQKENI. The V end was cut by 3 bases, the J end by 2 bases, with 13 bases between. This receptor was obtained from a human donor with narcolepsy. What was sequenced was CD45RA- memory CD4+ T cells from PBMCs. V is TRBV18 and J is TRBJ2-5; D might be TRBD1 (5 bases). The CDR3 region has the DNA TGTGCCAGCTCACCGACGACAGTACGACAAGAGACCCAGTACTTC. Its translation is CASSPTTVRQETQYF. Variable domain in full (rest from reference TRBV18 and TRBJ2-5): NAGVMQNPRHLVRRRGQEARLRCSPMKGHSHVYWYRQLPEEGLKFMVYLQKENIIDESGMPKERFSAEFPKEGPSILRIQQVVRGDSAAYFCASSPTTVRQETQYFGPGTRLLVL.